Each of the 32 T cell receptor beta chains below was sequenced from the same sample in a study of T cell repertoires in cytomegalovirus infection (dated by TCRdb to between 2018 and 2020). TCRdb records Illumina HiSeq 1500 as the sequencer. The public sequencing data were trimmed at Q25 with fastp and processed into clonotypes with MiXCR by TCRdb, which kept only in-frame beta chains. When rows share a CDR3 protein, they turn into one entry using the most common DNA and genes. The table for this sample lists around 530,000 distinct CDR3 sequences; 26% of them were counted only once. The ten largest clonotypes hold roughly 13% of the sample. Sequenced material: PBMCs. These TCRs come from a human donor in good health (CMV status not recorded). Some clones in this sample may be carry-over from other donors' samples.

This clonotype was seen ten or more times. The chain carries TRBV7-8 and TRBJ2-7; 8 nucleotides agree with TRBD1. The CDR3 contains 14 residues. The germline V gene has CDR1 SGHVS and CDR2 FQNEAQ. J gave up 2 bases and V 5 bases, and 5 bases lay outside the gene matches. DNA for the CDR3: TGTGCCAGCAGCCCGCTGACAGGGGCCTACGAGCAGTACGTC. Amino acids: CASSPLTGAYEQYV.

There are a few counts of this clonotype. This chain joins TRBV7-3 and TRBJ2-1, with D unresolved. Germline V gene sequence: CDR1 SGHTA, CDR2 FQGTGA. The germline V and J ends were trimmed by 0 bases and 12 bases, with 18 bases remaining between them. This CDR3 spans 15 amino acids. The DNA of the CDR3 is TGTGCCAGCAGCTTAACGTTGGGCCCCCTCGAAGGGCAGTTCTTC. It codes for CASSLTLGPLEGQFF.

This chain links TRBV5-6 with TRBJ1-6; no clear D gene. CDR3 size: 15 residues. The germline V and J ends were trimmed by 6 bases and 5 bases, with 15 bases remaining between them. CDR1 and CDR2 (germline): SGHDT, YYEEEE. Here the CDR3 DNA reads TGTGCCAGCACCCGAGAGTTCGGCCATAATTCACCCCTCCACTTT. It encodes CASTREFGHNSPLHF.

This clonotype was seen a few times. This rearrangement joins TRBV2 to TRBJ1-4, with TRBD1 matching 9 bases. Germline CDR1 SNHLY, CDR2 FYNNEI. The CDR3 contains 13 residues. Trimming cost V 8 bases and J 5 bases; bases outside gene matches: 3. In DNA form, the CDR3 reads TGTGCCAGCTTGGGGACAGGGAATGAAAAACTGTTTTTT. It yields the protein CASLGTGNEKLFF.

The table lists this clonotype with many counts. The genes are TRBV7-2 and TRBJ1-2; D is uncertain. The length of the CDR3 is 13 residues. V was cut by 5 bases and J by 3 bases, with 10 bases left in between. Looked up from germline, CDR1 is SGHTA and CDR2 is FQGNSA. CDR3 sequence: CASSREEDYGYTF. The CDR3 nucleotides are TGTGCCAGCAGCCGAGAAGAAGACTATGGCTACACCTTC.

The gene calls are TRBV6-5 and TRBJ2-2, with D tentatively TRBD1 (5 bases). With 3 bases removed from V and 6 bases from J, the gap between germline ends came to 14 bases. From germline, CDR1 is MNHEY and CDR2 SVGAGI. The CDR3 loop spans 15 amino acids. For the CDR3, the DNA is TGTGCCAGCAGTTATGGGGCAGGGAAGGCCGGGGAGCTGTTTTTT. Residues: CASSYGAGKAGELFF.

This clonotype has only a few counts. The chain carries TRBV29-1 and TRBJ2-3; 12 positions match TRBD2. The CDR3 extends over 15 amino acids. After removal of 4 bases from V and 4 bases from J, the junction contained 6 bases not matched to a gene. Germline loops: CDR1 SQVTM, CDR2 ANQGSEA. CDR3 sequence reads: CSVGKGLAGSDTQYF. CDR3 coding DNA: TGCAGCGTTGGAAAAGGACTAGCGGGATCAGATACGCAGTATTTT.

This clonotype has at least ten counts. The chain employs TRBV7-2 and TRBJ2-3, with 12 bases aligning to TRBD2. Germline trimming cut 4 bases from V and 5 bases from J; bases unmatched to any gene: 7. Germline values: CDR1 SGHTA, CDR2 FQGNSA. This CDR3 spans 16 amino acids. CDR3 in amino acids: CASSSRLAGAVDTQYF. The CDR3 DNA is TGTGCCAGCAGCTCCAGACTAGCGGGAGCGGTAGATACGCAGTATTTT.

This clonotype appeared many times. This chain links TRBV12-3 or TRBV12-4 with TRBJ2-7; D not resolved. Trimming took 2 bases from V and 3 from J, leaving 11 bases between them. The CDR3 has 14 residues. The CDR3, as DNA: TGTGCCAGCAGTTTACGCCCGCACGACTACGAGCAGTACTTC. It specifies CASSLRPHDYEQYF.

This clonotype turned up a few times. V usage is TRBV6-1 and J usage is TRBJ2-7; the match to TRBD2 covers 7 bases. V lost 5 bases, J lost 2 bases, and 18 bases stayed unmatched. This CDR3 is built from 18 residues. Germline V lookup: CDR1 MNHNS, CDR2 SASEGT. Written as DNA, the CDR3 is TGTGCCAGCAGTTACGTAGGTAGCGGGCTACGATTTACCTACGAGCAGTACTTC. Its protein product is CASSYVGSGLRFTYEQYF.

The J gene is TRBJ2-1, the V gene TRBV7-3; TRBD1 agrees at 7 bases. Germline V gene data show CDR1 as SGHTA and CDR2 as FQGTGA. CDR3 length: 14 residues. After removal of 5 bases from V and 7 bases from J, the junction contained 8 bases not matched to a gene. The CDR3 DNA is TGTGCCAGCAGCCCCACGATGGACAGGAATGAGCAGTTCTTC. Translation: CASSPTMDRNEQFF.

The chain joins TRBV15 to TRBJ2-7; 7 bases match TRBD1. V lost 0 bases to trimming and J lost 3 bases; unmatched junction nucleotides: 8. The CDR3 runs 16 residues. The germline CDR1 and CDR2 sequences are LNHNV and YYDKDF (reference sequence). The CDR3 nucleotides are TGTGCCACCAGCAGAGATCGGGTTGGGGACAGCTACGAGCAGTACGTC. Protein sequence: CATSRDRVGDSYEQYV.

The chain links TRBV7-9 to TRBJ1-1, with no clear D. Germline CDR1 is SEHNR and CDR2 is FQNEAQ (reference sequence). The CDR3 is made up of 14 amino acids. Trimming removed 5 bases from V and 3 bases from J, with 13 bases in between. CDR3 in DNA: TGTGCCAGCAGCGAAATAGGGAGGGACACTGAAGCTTTCTTT. Its protein product is CASSEIGRDTEAFF.

This clonotype was observed many times. The J gene is TRBJ1-2, the V gene TRBV7-2, with no clear D. Germline CDR1 SGHTA, CDR2 FQGNSA. CDR3 length equals 13 residues. V was shortened by 1 base and J by 8 bases, with 11 bases between the two germline ends. CDR3 DNA: TGTGCCAGCAGCTTAGGGTCAGGAAGCGGCTACACCTTC. It yields the protein CASSLGSGSGYTF.

This clonotype was counted many times. The chain links TRBV7-9 to TRBJ2-7; 7 nucleotides agree with TRBD2. This CDR3 comprises 16 residues. After removal of 3 bases from V and 3 bases from J, the junction contained 11 bases not matched to a gene. The germline V gene has CDR1 SEHNR and CDR2 FQNEAQ (reference sequence). This chain's CDR3 is CASSFPPSGTLYEQYF. CDR3 sequence (DNA): TGTGCCAGCAGCTTTCCTCCCAGCGGGACCCTCTACGAGCAGTACTTC.

The J gene is TRBJ1-4, the V gene TRBV4-3; TRBD1 matches at 8 bases. CDR1 is LGHNA, CDR2 YSLEER, per germline. The V and J ends lost 3 bases and 8 bases, in that order; junction bases with no gene match: 8. The CDR3 runs 15 residues. The CDR3 nucleotides are TGCGCCAGCAGCCAGGAGGACAGGGTTCGGGAAAAACTGTTTTTT. Amino acid sequence: CASSQEDRVREKLFF.

The rearrangement links TRBV7-9 to TRBJ2-1; 10 nucleotides align to TRBD2. The V and J ends lost 5 bases and 3 bases, in that order; junction bases with no gene match: 4. The CDR3 has 15 amino acids. CDR1 SEHNR and CDR2 FQNEAQ come from the germline V gene (reference sequence). In nucleotides, the CDR3 is TGTGCCAGCAGCATTACTAGCGGGATCTACAATGAGCAGTTCTTC. It translates to CASSITSGIYNEQFF.

This clonotype was seen only a few times. V is TRBV12-3 or TRBV12-4 and J is TRBJ2-1; no reliable D call. The V gene lost 3 bases and the J gene lost 7 bases, with 10 bases spanning the gap. There are 13 residues in the CDR3. This CDR3 is CASSFPLPNEQFF. The CDR3 DNA reads as TGTGCCAGCAGTTTCCCCCTGCCGAATGAGCAGTTCTTC.

This chain links TRBV5-1 with TRBJ1-1; D may be TRBD1 (6 bases). The V gene lost 4 bases and the J gene lost 4 bases, with 17 bases spanning the gap. Germline values: CDR1 SGHRS, CDR2 YFSETQ. The CDR3 contains 15 residues. The CDR3 nucleotides are TGCGCCAGCAGCCCTGGACAGACTCGGGCCACTGAAGCTTTCTTT. Translating gives CASSPGQTRATEAFF.

CDR3 sequence (DNA): TGTGCCAGCAGCCAACAGGTCCTACCCGCCTACGAGCAGTACTTC. It specifies CASSQQVLPAYEQYF. This chain connects TRBV5-5 to TRBJ2-7, with D perhaps matching TRBD1 (5 bases). There are 15 residues in the CDR3. V dropped 4 bases and J dropped 2 bases, with 16 bases sitting between them. CDR1 and CDR2 from the germline V gene are SGHKS and YYEKEE (reference sequence).

The chain joins TRBV27 to TRBJ1-2; 8 nucleotides align to TRBD1. CDR3 size: 17 residues. V was clipped by 6 bases and J by 5 bases; unmatched bases: 17. Germline V CDR1 and CDR2: MNHEY, SMNVEV (reference sequence). The CDR3 region has the DNA TGTGCCAGCAGCACGACAGGGGCAATACCCCAAATATATGGCTACACCTTC. This encodes CASSTTGAIPQIYGYTF.

The chain couples TRBV7-9 to TRBJ2-7; D possibly uses TRBD1 or TRBD2 (5 bases each). The CDR3 is made up of 16 amino acids. Trimming removed 4 bases at V and 4 bases at J, with 20 bases between. Germline CDR1 SEHNR, CDR2 FQNEAQ (reference sequence). CDR3 loop: CASSSVVSGTVYEQYF. The CDR3 DNA reads as TGTGCCAGCAGCTCAGTGGTATCCGGGACGGTTTACGAGCAGTACTTC.

This clonotype was found many times. This chain joins TRBV7-2 and TRBJ2-7, with 12 bases that match TRBD2. The CDR3 is 18 amino acids. Losses at the gene ends were 2 bases for V and 0 bases for J; bases not matched to a gene: 8. Germline-derived CDR1 and CDR2 are SGHTA and FQGNSA. Here the CDR3 DNA reads TGTGCCAGCAGCTTAAAAACTAGCGGGAGGCCACGCTCCTACGAGCAGTACTTC. It yields the protein CASSLKTSGRPRSYEQYF.

The V call is TRBV20-1, the J call TRBJ1-5; D unresolved. Trimming removed 5 bases at V and 1 base at J, with 12 bases between. The CDR3 totals 14 residues. CDR1 is DFQATT and CDR2 is SNEGSKA in the germline V gene (reference sequence). CDR3 nucleotide sequence: TGCAGTGCTGTCGACGTTCGGAGCAATCAGCCCCAGCATTTT. Protein: CSAVDVRSNQPQHF.

This clonotype was counted between two and nine times. This chain uses TRBV19 with TRBJ2-1; a weak D match, TRBD2 (6 bases). The ends were cut back, 6 bases at V and 9 bases at J, with 15 bases in the middle. The CDR3 totals 13 residues. Germline CDR1 and CDR2: LNHDA and SQIVND (reference sequence). CDR3 bases: TGTGCCAGTAGCTGGGGGGAGAACGGTGAGCAGTTCTTC. Protein: CASSWGENGEQFF. Filled out from reference TRBV19 and TRBJ2-1, the complete variable domain reads DGGITQSPKYLFRKEGQNVTLSCEQNLNHDAMYWYRQDPGQGLRLIYYSQIVNDFQKGDIAEGYSVSREKKESFPLTVTSAQKNPTAFYLCASSWGENGEQFFGPGTRLTVL.

The gene calls are TRBV7-9 and TRBJ2-7; 10 bases match TRBD2. Germline assignment: CDR1 SEHNR and CDR2 FQNEAQ (reference sequence). The length of the CDR3 is 17 residues. V shed 5 bases and J 2 bases; nucleotides not matched to a gene: 12. The CDR3 region has the DNA TGTGCCAGCAGCCCCCCCGCTGTAGGACTAGCGGCCTACGAGCAGTACGTC. Its protein is CASSPPAVGLAAYEQYV.

The chain joins TRBV29-1 to TRBJ1-1, with 8 bases lining up with TRBD1. The CDR3 runs to 17 residues. J lost 0 bases, V lost 0 bases, and 9 bases had no gene match. Germline V CDR1 and CDR2: SQVTM, ANQGSEA. CDR3 residues: CSVEDPNRGAMNTEAFF. The CDR3 bases are TGCAGCGTTGAAGACCCAAACAGGGGGGCCATGAACACTGAAGCTTTCTTT.

This chain connects TRBV12-3 or TRBV12-4 to TRBJ2-3; tentatively, D is TRBD1 or TRBD2 (5 bases each). The CDR3 has 15 amino acids. Between the trimmed V and J ends, which lost 2 bases and 3 bases, there was a span of 12 bases. This chain's CDR3 is CASSLRRTSTDTQYF. CDR3 nucleotide sequence: TGTGCCAGCAGTTTACGGAGGACATCAACAGATACGCAGTATTTT.

On this clonotype itself: This may come from a read error, since a much larger clone is one base off. The gene calls are TRBV7-2 and TRBJ2-3; D gene unclear. CDR3 size: 13 residues. Trimming cost V 6 bases and J 3 bases, with 10 bases left between them. Germline assignment: CDR1 SGHTA and CDR2 FQGNSA. The CDR3 loop is CASRGIITDTQYF. The CDR3 nucleotides read TGTGCCAGCAGGGGGATAATTACAGATACGCAGTATTTT. The whole variable domain, remainder taken from reference TRBV7-2 and TRBJ2-3, is GAGVSQSPSNKVTEKGKDVELRCDPISGHTALYWYRQSLGQGLEFLIYFQGNSAPDKSGLPSDRFSAERTGGSVSTLTIQRTQQEDSAVYLCASRGIITDTQYFGPGTRLTVL.

The DNA of the CDR3 is TGTGCCAGTAGTATCCAGAGGGAGGATGAGCAGTTCTTC. Translated: CASSIQREDEQFF. The chain uses TRBV19 and TRBJ2-1; tentatively, D is TRBD2 (6 bases). Per the germline V gene, CDR1 is LNHDA and CDR2 is SQIVND (reference sequence). Trimming cost V 3 bases and J 8 bases, with 11 bases left between them. The CDR3 is 13 residues long. The full variable domain, rest sourced from reference TRBV19 and TRBJ2-1, is DGGITQSPKYLFRKEGQNVTLSCEQNLNHDAMYWYRQDPGQGLRLIYYSQIVNDFQKGDIAEGYSVSREKKESFPLTVTSAQKNPTAFYLCASSIQREDEQFFGPGTRLTVL.

This chain connects TRBV7-2 to TRBJ2-1, with 11 bases matching TRBD1. This CDR3 spans 16 amino acids. Germline lookup yields CDR1 SGHTA and CDR2 FQGNSA. V was pared by 1 base and J by 8 bases, with 7 bases of the junction left unmatched. CDR3 DNA sequence: TGTGCCAGCAGCTTAGATGCCGGACAGGGGGCTTATGAGCAGTTCTTC. Its translation: CASSLDAGQGAYEQFF.

The rearrangement links TRBV28 to TRBJ1-6; D is undetermined. Germline-derived CDR1 and CDR2 are MDHEN and SYDVKM. CDR3 length equals 15 residues. Deletions cut 3 bases from V and 9 bases from J, with 15 bases between. CDR3 in amino acids: CASSFSLGFFSPLHF. CDR3 coding DNA: TGTGCCAGCAGTTTCAGTCTTGGGTTTTTTTCACCCCTCCACTTT.